These 8 T cell receptor beta chains were sequenced from one sample in a study of T cells in Graves' hyperthyroidism and ophthalmopathy. RNA transcripts yielded amplified TCR beta CDR3 regions. In the first-round RT-PCR of the TCR CDR3, the HTBI primer set was used. TCRdb reprocessed the multiplex PCR reads via MiXCR and lists one record per CDR3 protein. The sample lists roughly 400,000 distinct CDR3 sequences, 11% to 15% occurring once. Sequencing was done on a sample of blood. Source of these receptors: a man over 45 with Graves' ophthalmopathy.

The rearrangement joins TRBV19 to TRBJ1-2; D not resolved. This CDR3 contains 13 residues. Trimming stripped 6 bases from V and 7 bases from J, with 15 bases between. Germline V gene sequence: CDR1 LNHDA, CDR2 SQIVND (reference sequence). DNA of the CDR3: TGTGCCAGTAGGCATGAAGGGTATCGTGGCTACACCTTC. Protein product: CASRHEGYRGYTF.

This clonotype was counted only a few times. The rearrangement links TRBV20-1 to TRBJ1-5; perhaps TRBD1 as D (5 bases). The CDR3 is 13 residues long. Germline-derived CDR1 and CDR2 are DFQATT and SNEGSKA (reference sequence). Trimming stripped 3 bases from V and 5 bases from J, with 11 bases between. The CDR3 sequence: CSASRGGDQPQHF. The CDR3 DNA reads TGCAGTGCTAGTCGTGGAGGGGATCAGCCCCAGCATTTT.

On this clonotype itself: A much larger clone lies one base from this, so it may be a read error. This chain connects TRBV24-1 to TRBJ2-1, with TRBD2 matching 11 bases. Looked up from germline, CDR1 is KGHDR and CDR2 is SFDVKD. CDR3 length: 14 residues. Germline trimming cut 9 bases from V and 6 bases from J; bases unmatched to any gene: 6. The CDR3 sequence: CATHQTSGSNEQFF. CDR3 coding DNA: TGTGCCACCCATCAAACTAGCGGGAGCAATGAGCAGTTCTTC.

This clonotype was detected many times. The chain carries TRBV12-3 or TRBV12-4 and TRBJ1-2; 12 nucleotides match TRBD1. There are 15 residues in the CDR3. V shed 5 bases and J 8 bases; nucleotides not matched to a gene: 9. In nucleotides, the CDR3 is TGTGCCAGCAGTGGTCCGGGACAGGGGGCGTCAGGCTACACCTTC. This codes for CASSGPGQGASGYTF.

This clonotype was seen only a few times. The rearrangement uses TRBV6-1 and TRBJ2-7; possible D gene TRBD1, 6 bases. The V end lost 10 bases, the J end lost 3 bases, and 13 bases lay between the germline ends. Germline CDR1 reads MNHNS; CDR2 reads SASEGT. The CDR3 loop spans 12 amino acids. The CDR3 here is CATSGVYYEQYF. In nucleotides, the CDR3 is TGTGCCACCTCAGGGGTTTACTACGAGCAGTACTTC.

This clonotype has at least ten counts. Its ends do not fully match the called genes, so a read error is possible. CDR3 coding DNA: TGTGCCGGCAGTGATAGCGGGAGGTCCTACGAGCAGTACTTC. This encodes CAGSDSGRSYEQYF. J is TRBJ2-7 and V is TRBV2, with TRBD2 matching over 10 bases. Germline V lookup: CDR1 SNHLY, CDR2 FYNNEI. The CDR3 sequence is 14 residues long.

This clonotype has more than one count but fewer than ten. The gene calls are TRBV29-1 and TRBJ2-1; 12 nucleotides align to TRBD2. This CDR3 contains 14 residues. Per germline, CDR1 SQVTM and CDR2 ANQGSEA. The J segment lost 6 bases and the V segment lost 4 bases, leaving 4 bases of the junction unmatched. The CDR3 sequence: CSVGLAGGSNEQFF. The CDR3 nucleotides read TGCAGCGTTGGTCTAGCGGGAGGGAGCAATGAGCAGTTCTTC.

This clonotype was counted only a few times. The V call is TRBV20-1, the J call TRBJ1-6, with unresolved D. Trimming left V 4 bases short and J 9 bases short, with 10 bases between. The CDR3 runs to 12 residues. Germline loops: CDR1 DFQATT, CDR2 SNEGSKA (reference sequence). The CDR3 DNA follows: TGCAGTGCTAATGCCGGGCTTTCACCCCTCCACTTT. This sequence encodes CSANAGLSPLHF.